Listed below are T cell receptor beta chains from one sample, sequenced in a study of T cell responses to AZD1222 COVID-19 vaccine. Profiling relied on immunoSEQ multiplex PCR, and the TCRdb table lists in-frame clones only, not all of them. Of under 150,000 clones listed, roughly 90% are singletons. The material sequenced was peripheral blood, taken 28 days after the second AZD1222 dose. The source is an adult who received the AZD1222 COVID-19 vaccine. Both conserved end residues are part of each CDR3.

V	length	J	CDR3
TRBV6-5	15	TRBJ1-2	CASSYLGQGEDGYTF
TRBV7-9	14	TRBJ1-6	CASSLQGENSPLHF
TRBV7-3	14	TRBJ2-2	CASSLHDRTGELFF
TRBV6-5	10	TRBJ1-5	CATSNQPQHF
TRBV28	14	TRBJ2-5	CAGSKRDGRETQYF
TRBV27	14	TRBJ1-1	CASSLRSGGTEAFF
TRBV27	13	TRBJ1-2	CASSLVGGHGYTF
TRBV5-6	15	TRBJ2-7	CASSLSSGRAYEQYF
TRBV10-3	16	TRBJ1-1	CAISGGAGSGNTEAFF
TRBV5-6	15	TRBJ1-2	CASSYFEGTGYGYTF
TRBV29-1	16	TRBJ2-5	CSVEGKIPGGRETQYF
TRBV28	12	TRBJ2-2	CASSLYGGELFF
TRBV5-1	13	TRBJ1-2	CASSLQGASGYTF
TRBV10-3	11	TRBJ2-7	CAISEGREQYF
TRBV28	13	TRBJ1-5	CATSVQVNQPQHF
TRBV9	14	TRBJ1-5	CASSVGGLNQPQHF
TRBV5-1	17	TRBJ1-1	CASSPQGTQGNQAEAFF
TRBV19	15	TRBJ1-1	CASRLDRGWNTEAFF
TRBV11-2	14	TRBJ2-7	CASSSTGNSYEQYF
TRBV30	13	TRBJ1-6	CAWSEAPGSPLHF
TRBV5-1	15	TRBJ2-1	CASRLETNTYNEQFF
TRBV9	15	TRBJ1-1	CASSGLGTGATEAFF
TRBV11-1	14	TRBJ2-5	CASSFRTIQETQYF
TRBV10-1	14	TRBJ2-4	CASSESGTKNIQYF
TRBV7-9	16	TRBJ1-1	CASSLRQGAVNTEAFF
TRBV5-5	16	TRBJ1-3	CASSLTQGTAGNTIYF
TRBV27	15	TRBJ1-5	CASSFGPQAMQPQHF
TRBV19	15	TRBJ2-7	CASSSRSSGAYEQYF
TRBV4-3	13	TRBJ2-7	CASSQEQAYEQYF
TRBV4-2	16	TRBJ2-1	CASSLWDREYNNEQFF
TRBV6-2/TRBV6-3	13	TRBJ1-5	CASSYAGKQPQHF
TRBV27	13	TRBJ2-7	CASSLREGDEQYF
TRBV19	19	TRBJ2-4	CASSIVGTSGVLAKNIQYF
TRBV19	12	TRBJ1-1	CASSNRITEAFF
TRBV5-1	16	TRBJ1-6	CASSLRESSYNSPLHF
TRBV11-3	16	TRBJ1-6	CASSLTGGRGNSPLHF
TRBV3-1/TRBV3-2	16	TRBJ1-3	CASSAAGTSSGNTIYF